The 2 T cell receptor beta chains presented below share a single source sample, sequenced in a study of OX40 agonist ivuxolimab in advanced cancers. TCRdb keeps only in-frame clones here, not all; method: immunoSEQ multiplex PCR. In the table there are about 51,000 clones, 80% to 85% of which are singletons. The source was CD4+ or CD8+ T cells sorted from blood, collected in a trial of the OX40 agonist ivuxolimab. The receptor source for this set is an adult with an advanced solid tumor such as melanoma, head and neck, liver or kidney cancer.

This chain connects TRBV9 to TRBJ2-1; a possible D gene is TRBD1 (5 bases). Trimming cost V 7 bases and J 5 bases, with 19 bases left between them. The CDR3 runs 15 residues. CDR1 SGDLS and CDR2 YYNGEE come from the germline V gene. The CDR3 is CASAKGHGWDNEQFF. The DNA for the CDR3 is TGTGCCAGCGCCAAAGGACACGGGTGGGACAATGAGCAGTTCTTC.

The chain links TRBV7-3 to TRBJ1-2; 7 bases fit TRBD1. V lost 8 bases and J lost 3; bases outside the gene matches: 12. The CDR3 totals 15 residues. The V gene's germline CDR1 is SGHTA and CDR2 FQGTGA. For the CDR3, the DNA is TGTGCCAGCGGGCCTGAGGGGGCGCGGGACTATGGCTACACCTTC. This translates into CASGPEGARDYGYTF.